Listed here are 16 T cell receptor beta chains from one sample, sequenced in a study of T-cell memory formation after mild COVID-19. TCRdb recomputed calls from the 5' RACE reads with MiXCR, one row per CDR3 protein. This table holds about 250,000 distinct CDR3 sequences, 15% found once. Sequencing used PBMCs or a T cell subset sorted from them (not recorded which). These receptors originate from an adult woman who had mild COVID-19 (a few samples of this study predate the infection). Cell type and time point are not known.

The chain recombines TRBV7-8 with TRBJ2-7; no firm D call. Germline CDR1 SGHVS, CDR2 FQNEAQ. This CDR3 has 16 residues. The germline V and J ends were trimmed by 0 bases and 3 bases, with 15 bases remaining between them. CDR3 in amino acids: CASSLALDPSGYEQYF. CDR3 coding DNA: TGTGCCAGCAGCTTAGCGCTCGACCCCTCGGGCTACGAGCAGTACTTC.

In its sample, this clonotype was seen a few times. CDR3 amino acids: CASSSLSGGVGDTQYF. CDR3 sequence (DNA): TGCGCCAGCAGCTCCCTTAGTGGCGGCGTGGGGGATACGCAGTATTTT. The chain couples TRBV5-1 to TRBJ2-3; D is unclear. The V gene lost 3 bases and the J gene lost 6 bases, with 20 bases spanning the gap. The length of the CDR3 is 16 residues. Germline V gives CDR1 SGHRS, CDR2 YFSETQ.

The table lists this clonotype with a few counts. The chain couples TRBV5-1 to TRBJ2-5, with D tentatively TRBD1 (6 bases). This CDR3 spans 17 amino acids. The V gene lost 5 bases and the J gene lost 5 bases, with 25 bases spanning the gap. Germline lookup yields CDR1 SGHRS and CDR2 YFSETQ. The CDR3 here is CASRSRGLLLNEETQYF. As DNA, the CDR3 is TGCGCCAGCAGATCGAGGGGGTTATTACTTAATGAGGAGACCCAGTACTTC.

CDR3 in DNA: TGTGCCAGTTGGGGAGCGGGAGGCTACGAGCAGTACTTC. Protein product: CASWGAGGYEQYF. The genes are TRBV2 and TRBJ2-7; 9 nucleotides match TRBD2. The trim removed 9 bases at V and 3 bases at J, leaving 6 bases unmatched. Looked up from germline, CDR1 is SNHLY and CDR2 is FYNNEI. The CDR3 sequence is 13 residues long.

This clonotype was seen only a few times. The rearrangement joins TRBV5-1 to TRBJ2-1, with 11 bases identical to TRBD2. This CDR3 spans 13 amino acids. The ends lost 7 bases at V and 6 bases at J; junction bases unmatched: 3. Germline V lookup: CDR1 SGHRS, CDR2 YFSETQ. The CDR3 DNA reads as TGCGCCAGCTCTAGCGGGGGGTTCAATGAGCAGTTCTTC. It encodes CASSSGGFNEQFF.

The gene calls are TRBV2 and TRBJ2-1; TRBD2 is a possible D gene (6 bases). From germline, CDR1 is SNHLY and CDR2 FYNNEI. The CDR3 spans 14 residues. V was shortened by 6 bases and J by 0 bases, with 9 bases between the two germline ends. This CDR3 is CASRVGSSYNEQFF. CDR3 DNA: TGTGCCAGCAGGGTCGGGAGCTCCTACAATGAGCAGTTCTTC.

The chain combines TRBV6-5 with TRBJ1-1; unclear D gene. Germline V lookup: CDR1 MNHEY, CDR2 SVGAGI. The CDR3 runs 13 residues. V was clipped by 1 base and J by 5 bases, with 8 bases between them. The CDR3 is CASSYYVGTEAFF. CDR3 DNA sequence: TGTGCCAGCAGTTACTACGTGGGGACTGAAGCTTTCTTT.

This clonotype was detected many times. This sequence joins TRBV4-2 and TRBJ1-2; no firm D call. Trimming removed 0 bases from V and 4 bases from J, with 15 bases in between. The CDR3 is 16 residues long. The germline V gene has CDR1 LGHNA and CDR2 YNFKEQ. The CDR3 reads CASSQDPTHWSYGYTF. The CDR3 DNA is TGTGCCAGCAGCCAAGATCCGACCCACTGGTCCTATGGCTACACCTTC.

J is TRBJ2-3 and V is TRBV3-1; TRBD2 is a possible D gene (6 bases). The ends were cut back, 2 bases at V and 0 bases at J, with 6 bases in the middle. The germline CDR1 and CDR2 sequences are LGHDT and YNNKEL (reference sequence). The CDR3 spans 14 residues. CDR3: CASSQRGSTDTQYF. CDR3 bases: TGTGCCAGCAGCCAACGGGGGAGCACAGATACGCAGTATTTT.

The CDR3, as DNA: TGTGCCAGCAGTTACTCGGCAGGCAACTATGGCTACACCTTC. As protein: CASSYSAGNYGYTF. The gene calls are TRBV6-5 and TRBJ1-2; D call uncertain. The CDR3 covers 14 residues. Germline V gene lookup returns CDR1 MNHEY and CDR2 SVGAGI. Trimming took 0 bases from V and 2 from J, leaving 7 bases between them.

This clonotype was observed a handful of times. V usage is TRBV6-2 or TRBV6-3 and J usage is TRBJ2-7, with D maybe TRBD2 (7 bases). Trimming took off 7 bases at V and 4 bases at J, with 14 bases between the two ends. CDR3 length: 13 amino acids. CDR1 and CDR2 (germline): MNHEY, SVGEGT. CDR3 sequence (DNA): TGTGCCAGCACCTGGGGGGGGCGATACGAGCAGTACTTC. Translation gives CASTWGGRYEQYF.

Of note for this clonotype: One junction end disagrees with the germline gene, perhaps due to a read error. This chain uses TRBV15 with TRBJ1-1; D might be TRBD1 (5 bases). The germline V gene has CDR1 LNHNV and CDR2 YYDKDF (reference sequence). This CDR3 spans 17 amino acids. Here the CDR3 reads CATSSGYRGELNTEALF. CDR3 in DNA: TGTGCCACCAGCAGTGGATACCGGGGGGAGTTGAACACTGAAGCTCTCTTT.

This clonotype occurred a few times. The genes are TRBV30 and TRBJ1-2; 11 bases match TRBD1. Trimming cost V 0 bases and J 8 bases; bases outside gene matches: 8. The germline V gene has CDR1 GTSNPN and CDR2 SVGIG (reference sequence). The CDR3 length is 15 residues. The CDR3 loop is CAWSVAGTGGFGYTF. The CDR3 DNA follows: TGTGCCTGGAGTGTTGCCGGGACAGGGGGATTCGGCTACACCTTC. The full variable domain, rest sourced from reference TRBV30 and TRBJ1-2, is SQTIHQWPATLVQPVGSPLSLECTVEGTSNPNLYWYRQAAGRGLQLLFYSVGIGQISSEVPQNLSASRPQDRQFILSSKKLLLSDSGFYLCAWSVAGTGGFGYTFGSGTRLTVV.

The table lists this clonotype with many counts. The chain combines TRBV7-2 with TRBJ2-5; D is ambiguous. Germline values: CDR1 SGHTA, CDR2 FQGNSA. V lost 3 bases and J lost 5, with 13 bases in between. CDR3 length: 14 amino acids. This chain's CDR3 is CASSFLGNSETQYF. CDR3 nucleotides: TGTGCCAGCAGCTTTCTAGGGAATTCGGAGACCCAGTACTTC.

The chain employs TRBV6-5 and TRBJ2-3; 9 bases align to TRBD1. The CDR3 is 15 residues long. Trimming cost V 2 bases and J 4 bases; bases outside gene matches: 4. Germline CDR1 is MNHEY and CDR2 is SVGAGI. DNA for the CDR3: TGTGCCAGCAGTTACCACAGGGGGCTCGCAGATACGCAGTATTTT. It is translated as CASSYHRGLADTQYF.

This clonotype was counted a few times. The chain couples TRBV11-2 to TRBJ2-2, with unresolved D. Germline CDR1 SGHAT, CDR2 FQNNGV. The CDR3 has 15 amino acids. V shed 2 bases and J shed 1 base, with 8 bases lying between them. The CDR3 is CASSLIRQNTGELFF. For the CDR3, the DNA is TGTGCCAGCAGCTTAATACGACAGAACACCGGGGAGCTGTTTTTT.